One sample yielded the 7 T cell receptor beta chains listed below, sequenced in a study of blood T cells in healthy people across ages. The authors ran a second PCR of 7 to 11 cycles using a sample-barcoded 5' primer and a J-beta primer mix. TCRdb recomputed calls from the 5' RACE reads with MiXCR, one row per CDR3 protein. Of about 1.8 million distinct CDR3 sequences listed, 40% to 55% are singletons. Sequenced: blood. These receptors all stem from a woman aged 40 to 50 in good health.

The table lists this clonotype with a few counts. This chain joins TRBV4-3 and TRBJ1-6; D is unresolved. The CDR3 is made up of 18 amino acids. Between the trimmed V and J ends, which lost 0 bases and 0 bases, there was a span of 12 bases. Germline CDR1 and CDR2: LGHNA and YSLEER. The CDR3 bases are TGCGCCAGCAGCCAAGACCGGGCCTCGAGCTCCTATAATTCACCCCTCCACTTT. Protein: CASSQDRASSSYNSPLHF.

J is TRBJ2-5 and V is TRBV6-5, with a possible D match to TRBD1 (5 bases). The ends were cut back, 6 bases at V and 1 base at J, with 15 bases in the middle. Germline assignment: CDR1 MNHEY and CDR2 SVGAGI. This CDR3 spans 15 amino acids. The CDR3 DNA follows: TGTGCCAGCAGCGGCCTACAGGCGTCCCAAGAGACCCAGTACTTC. Translated, it gives CASSGLQASQETQYF.

This chain links TRBV6-2 or TRBV6-3 with TRBJ2-5; 7 bases are shared with TRBD1. Gene TRBJ2-7 matches the end of the DNA better, so the J call may be wrong. Germline V gene sequence: CDR1 MNHEY, CDR2 SVGEGT. The CDR3 totals 14 residues. The CDR3: CASSGRQGHYEQYF. For the CDR3, the DNA is TGTGCCAGCAGTGGCCGACAGGGTCACTACGAGCAGTACTTC.

The J gene is TRBJ2-3, the V gene TRBV12-5; weak D call: TRBD1 (7 bases). The germline V and J ends were trimmed by 5 bases and 0 bases, with 12 bases remaining between them. The CDR3 length is 15 residues. CDR1 LGHNT and CDR2 FRNRAP come from the germline V gene. The CDR3 DNA reads TGTGCTAGTGGTCGCGGGACAGTGAGCACAGATACGCAGTATTTT. Amino acids: CASGRGTVSTDTQYF.

The chain couples TRBV7-8 to TRBJ1-1; TRBD1 matches at 7 bases. V lost 3 bases to trimming and J lost 1 base; unmatched junction nucleotides: 8. The V gene's germline CDR1 is SGHVS and CDR2 FQNEAQ. This CDR3 has 16 residues. CDR3 sequence: CASSFTGEIRNTEAFF. In nucleotides, the CDR3 is TGTGCCAGCAGCTTCACAGGGGAGATAAGGAACACTGAAGCTTTCTTT.

V is TRBV7-2 and J is TRBJ2-3; the match to TRBD1 covers 10 bases. CDR1 SGHTA and CDR2 FQGNSA come from the germline V gene. This CDR3 spans 16 amino acids. Trimming at V came to 7 bases and at J to 0 bases, leaving 7 bases not matched to a gene. The CDR3 region is CASIEDRGPSTDTQYF. As DNA, the CDR3 is TGTGCCAGCATCGAAGACAGGGGGCCGAGCACAGATACGCAGTATTTT.

The chain employs TRBV4-1 and TRBJ2-3; 8 nucleotides match TRBD1. The J segment lost 2 bases and the V segment lost 2 bases, leaving 6 bases of the junction unmatched. This CDR3 is built from 16 residues. CDR1 and CDR2 from the germline V gene are MGHRA and YSYEKL. CDR3 residues: CASSQTGTGHTDTQYF. In nucleotides, the CDR3 is TGCGCCAGCAGCCAAACCGGGACAGGTCACACAGATACGCAGTATTTT.